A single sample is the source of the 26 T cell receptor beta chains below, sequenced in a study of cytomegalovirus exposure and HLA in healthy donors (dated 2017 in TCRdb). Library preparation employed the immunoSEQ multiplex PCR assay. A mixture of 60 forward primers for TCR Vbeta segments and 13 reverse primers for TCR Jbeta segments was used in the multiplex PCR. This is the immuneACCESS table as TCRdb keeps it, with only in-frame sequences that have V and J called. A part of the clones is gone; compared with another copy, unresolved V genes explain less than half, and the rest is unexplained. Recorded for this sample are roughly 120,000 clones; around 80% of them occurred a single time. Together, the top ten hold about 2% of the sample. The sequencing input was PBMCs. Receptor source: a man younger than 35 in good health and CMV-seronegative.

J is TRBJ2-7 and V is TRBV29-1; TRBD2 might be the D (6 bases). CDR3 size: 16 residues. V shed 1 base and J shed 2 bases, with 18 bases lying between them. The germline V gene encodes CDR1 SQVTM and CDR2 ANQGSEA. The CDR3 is CSVEGFSASATYEQYF. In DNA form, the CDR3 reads TGCAGCGTTGAAGGGTTCTCGGCTAGCGCTACCTACGAGCAGTACTTC.

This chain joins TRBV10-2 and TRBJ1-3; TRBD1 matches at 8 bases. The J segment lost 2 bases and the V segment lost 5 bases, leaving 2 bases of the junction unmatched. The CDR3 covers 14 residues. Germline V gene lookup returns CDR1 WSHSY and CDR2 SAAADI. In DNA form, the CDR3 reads TGCGCCAGCAGTTGGACAGGGACTGGAAACACCATATATTTT. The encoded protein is CASSWTGTGNTIYF.

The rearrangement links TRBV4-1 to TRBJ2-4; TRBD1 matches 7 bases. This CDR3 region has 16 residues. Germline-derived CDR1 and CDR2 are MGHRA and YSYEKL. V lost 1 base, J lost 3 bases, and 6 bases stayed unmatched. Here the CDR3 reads CASSQGQGRSKNIQYF. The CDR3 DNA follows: TGCGCCAGCAGCCAAGGACAGGGTCGGAGCAAAAACATTCAGTACTTC.

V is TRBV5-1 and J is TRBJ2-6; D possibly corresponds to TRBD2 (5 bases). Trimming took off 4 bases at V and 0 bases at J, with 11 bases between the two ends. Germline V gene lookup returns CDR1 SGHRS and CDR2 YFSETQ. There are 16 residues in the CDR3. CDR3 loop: CASSLRRDSGANVLTF. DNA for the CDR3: TGCGCCAGCAGCCTACGTCGGGACTCTGGGGCCAACGTCCTGACTTTC.

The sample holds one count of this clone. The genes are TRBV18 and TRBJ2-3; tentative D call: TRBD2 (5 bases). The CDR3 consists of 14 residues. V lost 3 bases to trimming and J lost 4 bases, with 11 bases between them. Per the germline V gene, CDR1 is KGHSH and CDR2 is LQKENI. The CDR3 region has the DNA TGTGCCAGCTCACCCGGACTGGCAGCAGATACGCAGTATTTT. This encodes CASSPGLAADTQYF.

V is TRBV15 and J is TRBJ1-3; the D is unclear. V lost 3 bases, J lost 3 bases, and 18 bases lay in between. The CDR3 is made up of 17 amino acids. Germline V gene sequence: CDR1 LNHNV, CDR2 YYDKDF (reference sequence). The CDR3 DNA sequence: TGTGCCACCAGCAGCCTACCCCTGAGAGGGAGTGGAAACACCATATATTTT. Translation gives CATSSLPLRGSGNTIYF.

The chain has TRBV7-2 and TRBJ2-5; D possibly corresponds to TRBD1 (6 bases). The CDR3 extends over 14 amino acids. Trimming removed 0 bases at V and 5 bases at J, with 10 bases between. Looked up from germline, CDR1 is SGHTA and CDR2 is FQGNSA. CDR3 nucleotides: TGTGCCAGCAGCTTAGCTGGGGGCAAGGAGACCCAGTACTTC. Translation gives CASSLAGGKETQYF.

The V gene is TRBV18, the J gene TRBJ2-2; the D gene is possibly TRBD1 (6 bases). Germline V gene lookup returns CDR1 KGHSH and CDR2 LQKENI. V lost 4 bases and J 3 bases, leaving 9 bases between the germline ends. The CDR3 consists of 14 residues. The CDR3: CASSLRQDTGELFF. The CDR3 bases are TGTGCCAGCTCACTTCGACAGGACACCGGGGAGCTGTTTTTT.

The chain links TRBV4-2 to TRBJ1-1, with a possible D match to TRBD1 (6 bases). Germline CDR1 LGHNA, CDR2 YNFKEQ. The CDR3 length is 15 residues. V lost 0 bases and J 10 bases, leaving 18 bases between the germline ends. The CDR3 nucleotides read TGTGCCAGCAGCCAAGATTTGGGGCAGGGGTCGGTAGCTTTCTTT. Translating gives CASSQDLGQGSVAFF.

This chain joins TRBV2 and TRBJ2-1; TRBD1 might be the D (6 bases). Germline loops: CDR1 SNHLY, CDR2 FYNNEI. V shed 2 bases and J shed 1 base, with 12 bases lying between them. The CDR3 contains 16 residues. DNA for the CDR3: TGTGCCAGCAGTGAACGTGGGGGCAGGTCCTACAATGAGCAGTTCTTC. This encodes CASSERGGRSYNEQFF.

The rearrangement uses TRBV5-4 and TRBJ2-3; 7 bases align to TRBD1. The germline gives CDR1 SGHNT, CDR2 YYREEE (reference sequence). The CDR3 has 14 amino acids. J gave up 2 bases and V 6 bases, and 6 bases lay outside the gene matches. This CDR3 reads CASTRTGDTDTQYF. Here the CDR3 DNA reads TGTGCCAGCACCCGGACAGGAGACACAGATACGCAGTATTTT.

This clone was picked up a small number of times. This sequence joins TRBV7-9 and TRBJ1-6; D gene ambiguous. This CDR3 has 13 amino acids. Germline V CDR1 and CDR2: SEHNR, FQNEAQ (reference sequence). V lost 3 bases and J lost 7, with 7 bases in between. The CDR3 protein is CASSFVLNSPLHF. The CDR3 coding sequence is TGTGCCAGCAGCTTCGTATTAAATTCACCCCTCCACTTT.

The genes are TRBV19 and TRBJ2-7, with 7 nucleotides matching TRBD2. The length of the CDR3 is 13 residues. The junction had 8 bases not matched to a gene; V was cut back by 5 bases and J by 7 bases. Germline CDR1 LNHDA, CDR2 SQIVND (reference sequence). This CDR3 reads CASSPFGLGEQYF. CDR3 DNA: TGTGCCAGTAGTCCCTTTGGACTAGGTGAGCAGTACTTC.

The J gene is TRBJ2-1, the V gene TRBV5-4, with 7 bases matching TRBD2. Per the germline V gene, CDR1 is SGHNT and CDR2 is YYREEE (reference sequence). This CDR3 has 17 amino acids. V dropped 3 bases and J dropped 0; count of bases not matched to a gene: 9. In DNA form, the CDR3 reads TGTGCCAGCAGCTCGGGAGGAGCTTCAAGCTCCTACAATGAGCAGTTCTTC. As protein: CASSSGGASSSYNEQFF.

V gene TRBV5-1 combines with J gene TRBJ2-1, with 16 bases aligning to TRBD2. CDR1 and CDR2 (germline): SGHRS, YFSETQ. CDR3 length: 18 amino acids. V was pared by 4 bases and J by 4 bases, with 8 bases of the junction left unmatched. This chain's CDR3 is CASSPGTSGRAGYNEQFF. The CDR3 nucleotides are TGCGCCAGCAGCCCTGGGACTAGCGGGAGGGCCGGGTACAATGAGCAGTTCTTC.

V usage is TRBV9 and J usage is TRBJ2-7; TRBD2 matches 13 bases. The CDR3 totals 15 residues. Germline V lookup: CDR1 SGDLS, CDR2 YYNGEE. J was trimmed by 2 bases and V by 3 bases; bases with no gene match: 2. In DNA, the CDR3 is TGTGCCAGCAGCGAGGGACTAGCGGGAACCTACGAGCAGTACTTC. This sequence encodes CASSEGLAGTYEQYF.

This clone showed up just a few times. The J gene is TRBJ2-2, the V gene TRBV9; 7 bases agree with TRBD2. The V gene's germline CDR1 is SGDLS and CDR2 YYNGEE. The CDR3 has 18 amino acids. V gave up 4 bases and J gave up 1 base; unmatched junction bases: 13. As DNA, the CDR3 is TGTGCCAGCAGCCCCCCGGGGAGGGGCCACTTGAACACCGGGGAGCTGTTTTTT. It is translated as CASSPPGRGHLNTGELFF.

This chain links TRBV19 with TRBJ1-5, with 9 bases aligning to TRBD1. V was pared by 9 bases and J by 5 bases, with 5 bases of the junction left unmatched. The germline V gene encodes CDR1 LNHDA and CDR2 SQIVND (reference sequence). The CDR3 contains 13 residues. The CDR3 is CASTQGAYQPQHF. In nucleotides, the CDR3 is TGTGCCAGCACACAGGGGGCCTATCAGCCCCAGCATTTT.

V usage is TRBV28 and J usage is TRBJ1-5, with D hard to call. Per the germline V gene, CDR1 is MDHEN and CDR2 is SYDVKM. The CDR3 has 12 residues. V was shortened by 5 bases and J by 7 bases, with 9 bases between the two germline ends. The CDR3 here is CASSPPGQPQHF. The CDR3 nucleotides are TGTGCCAGCAGTCCCCCCGGGCAGCCCCAGCATTTT.

The CDR3 nucleotides are TGTGCCAGCAGCCTAGGGACAGGACTCCCGGTGGACACTGAAGCTTTCTTT. It yields the protein CASSLGTGLPVDTEAFF. The chain uses TRBV7-9 and TRBJ1-1; 8 positions match TRBD1. The CDR3 has 17 residues. The V and J ends lost 5 bases and 3 bases, in that order; junction bases with no gene match: 14. CDR1 SEHNR and CDR2 FQNEAQ come from the germline V gene (reference sequence).

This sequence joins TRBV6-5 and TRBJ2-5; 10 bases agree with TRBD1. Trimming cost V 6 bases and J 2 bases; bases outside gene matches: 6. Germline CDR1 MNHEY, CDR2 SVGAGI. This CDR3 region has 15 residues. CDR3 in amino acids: CASSIDRGRQETQYF. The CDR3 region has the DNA TGTGCCAGCAGCATAGACAGGGGGCGGCAAGAGACCCAGTACTTC.

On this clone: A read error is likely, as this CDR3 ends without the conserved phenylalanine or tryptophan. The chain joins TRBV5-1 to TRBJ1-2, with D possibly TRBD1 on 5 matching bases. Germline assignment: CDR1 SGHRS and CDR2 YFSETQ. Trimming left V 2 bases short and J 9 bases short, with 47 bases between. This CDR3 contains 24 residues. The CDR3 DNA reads TGCGCCAGCAGCTTCAACCGGACGGTCCGAGCGCCACTATATCCCCAAGAAACGGGGGGGTGCTACACCCTC. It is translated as CASSFNRTVRAPLYPQETGGCYTL.

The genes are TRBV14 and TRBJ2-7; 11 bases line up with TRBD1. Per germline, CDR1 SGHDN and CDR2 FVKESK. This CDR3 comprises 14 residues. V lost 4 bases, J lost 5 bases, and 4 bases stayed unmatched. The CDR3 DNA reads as TGTGCCAGCAGCCGGACAGGGGGCTGGAACGAGCAGTACGTC. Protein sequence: CASSRTGGWNEQYV.

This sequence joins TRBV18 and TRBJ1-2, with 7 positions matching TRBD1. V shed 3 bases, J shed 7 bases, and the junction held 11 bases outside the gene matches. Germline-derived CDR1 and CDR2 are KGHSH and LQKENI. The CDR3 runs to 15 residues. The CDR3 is CASSPQGRGLLGYTF. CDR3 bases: TGTGCCAGCTCACCCCAAGGCAGGGGGTTACTTGGCTACACCTTC.

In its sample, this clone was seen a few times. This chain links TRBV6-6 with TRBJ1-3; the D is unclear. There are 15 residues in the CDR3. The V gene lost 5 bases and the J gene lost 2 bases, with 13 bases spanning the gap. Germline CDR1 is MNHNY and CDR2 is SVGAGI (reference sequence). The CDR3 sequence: CASSRLNRAGNTIYF. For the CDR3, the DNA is TGTGCCAGCAGTCGACTCAACCGGGCTGGAAACACCATATATTTT.

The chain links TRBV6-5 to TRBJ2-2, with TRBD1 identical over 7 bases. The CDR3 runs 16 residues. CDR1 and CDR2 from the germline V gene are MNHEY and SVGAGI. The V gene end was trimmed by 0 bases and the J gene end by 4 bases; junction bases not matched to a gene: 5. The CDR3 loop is CASSYSEGASTGELFF. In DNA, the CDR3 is TGTGCCAGCAGTTACTCAGAGGGGGCGAGCACCGGGGAGCTGTTTTTT.